This T cell receptor (beta chain) originates from a study of CXCR3-negative and CXCR3-positive naive CD8 T cells. Study-level findings and limits: The TRB CDR3s that CXCR3-positive naive cells carried were more hydrophobic than those of CXCR3-negative naive cells.

Notes on this clonotype: The antigen is undetermined.

It was by 5' RACE with UMI labels that the TRB cDNA libraries were prepared. TCRdb re-called the 5' RACE reads and gives one entry per CDR3 protein, without DNA. Found here are about 63,000 distinct CDR3 sequences; the top ten clones hold 4% to 5.5%. CDR3 length equals 16 residues. Per germline, CDR1 SGHTA and CDR2 FQGNSA. The specimen sequenced was naive CXCR3+ CD8+ T cells from blood. Subset given: CD45RO-CCR7+CD27+CD95- naive CD8+ T cells expressing CXCR3 (TNR3+). The V call is TRBV7-2, the J call TRBJ1-2. This TCR was sampled from a human donor in good health. Some clones in this sample may be carry-over from other donors' samples. CDR3 in amino acids: CASSHSDYRDFYGYTF. The full variable domain, in which reference TRBV7-2 and TRBJ1-2 provide the parts outside the CDR3, is GAGVSQSPSNKVTEKGKDVELRCDPISGHTALYWYRQSLGQGLEFLIYFQGNSAPDKSGLPSDRFSAERTGGSVSTLTIQRTQQEDSAVYLCASSHSDYRDFYGYTFGSGTRLTVV.